One and the same sample provided the 23 T cell receptor beta chains below, sequenced in a study of cytomegalovirus exposure and HLA in healthy donors. This PCR relied on a set of 60 Vbeta primers and 13 Jbeta primers. The assay was immunoSEQ multiplex PCR, and TCRdb's table has in-frame clones only and misses some. Altogether about 130,000 clones are present, roughly 62% being singletons, with the ten largest covering 1.6%. Sequenced material: PBMCs. The source of these receptors is a man aged 25-45 years in good health and CMV-seropositive.

The chain recombines TRBV19 with TRBJ2-1; D unclear. CDR1 is LNHDA and CDR2 is SQIVND in the germline V gene (reference sequence). The CDR3 contains 13 residues. V gave up 6 bases and J gave up 6 bases, with 12 bases separating them. This CDR3 is CASRIQASNEQFF. The CDR3 DNA reads as TGTGCCAGTAGAATTCAGGCAAGCAATGAGCAGTTCTTC.

The chain has TRBV7-3 and TRBJ2-1; TRBD2 agrees at 15 bases. Germline loops: CDR1 SGHTA, CDR2 FQGTGA. The CDR3 has 15 amino acids. V trimming: 2 bases; J trimming: 8 bases; junction bases outside the gene matches: 1. DNA of the CDR3: TGTGCCAGCAGCTTAGGGACTAGCGGGAGGTATGAGCAGTTCTTC. It encodes CASSLGTSGRYEQFF.

The chain has TRBV11-2 and TRBJ2-3, with D perhaps TRBD1 (6 bases). The CDR3 is 15 residues long. V gave up 1 base and J gave up 2 bases, with 10 bases separating them. Per the germline V gene, CDR1 is SGHAT and CDR2 is FQNNGV. CDR3 region: CASSLVGQFTDTQYF. The CDR3 DNA reads TGTGCCAGCAGCTTAGTCGGACAGTTCACAGATACGCAGTATTTT.

V gene TRBV28 combines with J gene TRBJ2-7; TRBD2 might be the D (5 bases). The CDR3 loop spans 14 amino acids. V was shortened by 9 bases and J by 0 bases, with 15 bases between the two germline ends. Germline loops: CDR1 MDHEN, CDR2 SYDVKM. Written as DNA, the CDR3 is TGTGCCAGTTACCCTTCTGGGAGCTCCTACGAGCAGTACTTC. Its translation is CASYPSGSSYEQYF.

The chain has TRBV7-2 and TRBJ2-1; D may be TRBD1 (6 bases). The CDR3 spans 14 residues. Trimming stripped 1 base from V and 10 bases from J, with 14 bases between. CDR1 and CDR2 (germline): SGHTA, FQGNSA. CDR3 in DNA: TGTGCCAGCAGCTTAGTTGGGACATCAGAAGAGCAGTTCTTC. Translating gives CASSLVGTSEEQFF.

The V call is TRBV28, the J call TRBJ2-4; tentative D call: TRBD2 (5 bases). The CDR3 length is 18 residues. The V end lost 6 bases, the J end lost 0 bases, and 21 bases lay between the germline ends. The germline V gene has CDR1 MDHEN and CDR2 SYDVKM. CDR3 DNA: TGTGCCAGCAGCGGAAACAGCGGAACCCTTCTAGCCAAAAACATTCAGTACTTC. Its protein product is CASSGNSGTLLAKNIQYF.

The chain is built from TRBV9 and TRBJ2-3; 8 bases map to TRBD1. Per germline, CDR1 SGDLS and CDR2 YYNGEE. Trimming cost V 0 bases and J 4 bases; bases outside gene matches: 7. The length of the CDR3 is 16 residues. CDR3 amino acids: CASSVAPQGAADTQYF. CDR3 coding DNA: TGTGCCAGCAGCGTAGCCCCCCAGGGGGCCGCAGATACGCAGTATTTT.

The CDR3 DNA reads as TGTGCCAGCAGCTTCGACAGGTTAACGAGCAACAGCTACACCTTC. Translated, it gives CASSFDRLTSNSYTF. The chain is built from TRBV7-8 and TRBJ1-2; perhaps TRBD1 as D (6 bases). Germline CDR1 reads SGHVS; CDR2 reads FQNEAQ. The CDR3 is made up of 15 amino acids. With 3 bases removed from V and 9 bases from J, the gap between germline ends came to 20 bases. Variable domain in full (rest from reference TRBV7-8 and TRBJ1-2): GAGVSQSPRYKVAKRGQDVALRCDPISGHVSLFWYQQALGQGPEFLTYFQNEAQLDKSGLPSDRFFAERPEGSVSTLKIQRTQQEDSAVYLCASSFDRLTSNSYTFGSGTRLTVV.

The CDR3 loop reads CASSLGHRGPGKLFF. The CDR3 nucleotides are TGTGCCAGCAGCTTAGGTCACAGGGGGCCTGGAAAACTGTTTTTT. The V call is TRBV11-2, the J call TRBJ1-4, with 9 positions matching TRBD1. Unmatched junction bases numbered 7, after V lost 1 base and J lost 10 bases. The CDR3 is made up of 15 amino acids. In germline, CDR1 is SGHAT, CDR2 FQNNGV.

The rearrangement joins TRBV29-1 to TRBJ2-1, with 7 bases matching TRBD1. Losses at the gene ends were 6 bases for V and 0 bases for J; bases not matched to a gene: 8. The CDR3 consists of 15 residues. CDR1 and CDR2 from the germline V gene are SQVTM and ANQGSEA. DNA for the CDR3: TGCAGCGTAACCGGGACAGTCCTCTCCTACAATGAGCAGTTCTTC. Its translation is CSVTGTVLSYNEQFF.

The CDR3 coding sequence is TGCGCCAGCAGCTTGGCCAAATTCGGGACAGGGGGACTAGGAAAAAAGACCCAGTACTTC. It specifies CASSLAKFGTGGLGKKTQYF. This chain uses TRBV5-1 with TRBJ2-5; 11 bases agree with TRBD1. V shed 0 bases, J shed 6 bases, and the junction held 19 bases outside the gene matches. The CDR3 contains 20 residues. The germline CDR1 and CDR2 sequences are SGHRS and YFSETQ.

V and J are TRBV27 and TRBJ2-5; tentatively, D is TRBD1 (5 bases). Trimming shortened V by 6 bases and J by 1 base, and 15 bases separated the two germline ends. The CDR3 runs 15 residues. The V gene's germline CDR1 is MNHEY and CDR2 SMNVEV (reference sequence). CDR3 nucleotides: TGTGCCAGCAGCCGGAAAGGACATCTCCAAGAGACCCAGTACTTC. This encodes CASSRKGHLQETQYF.

The rearrangement links TRBV12-5 to TRBJ2-6, with a weak D call TRBD2 (5 bases). Germline V gene lookup returns CDR1 LGHNT and CDR2 FRNRAP. The CDR3 covers 21 residues. Trimming cost V 2 bases and J 0 bases, with 23 bases left between them. The CDR3, as DNA: TGTGCTAGTGGTTTGAGTATGGGCAGACATCGGGATTCCTCTGGGGCCAACGTCCTGACTTTC. Translating gives CASGLSMGRHRDSSGANVLTF.

In its sample, this clone was seen once. The chain links TRBV9 to TRBJ2-3; 13 positions match TRBD2. Germline assignment: CDR1 SGDLS and CDR2 YYNGEE. The length of the CDR3 is 17 residues. V was clipped by 2 bases and J by 2 bases; unmatched bases: 5. CDR3 DNA sequence: TGTGCCAGCAGCGTCTTGGGACTAGCGGGATACACAGATACGCAGTATTTT. The encoded protein is CASSVLGLAGYTDTQYF.

This chain connects TRBV10-3 to TRBJ1-5; D is unresolved. V lost 4 bases, J lost 6 bases, and 10 bases lay in between. Germline lookup yields CDR1 ENHRY and CDR2 SYGVKD. The CDR3 has 13 amino acids. The CDR3 is CAISGSGVQPQHF. In nucleotides, the CDR3 is TGTGCCATCAGTGGTTCCGGGGTTCAGCCCCAGCATTTT.

This chain joins TRBV7-2 and TRBJ1-1; 7 bases line up with TRBD1. The CDR3 is made up of 13 amino acids. Germline CDR1 reads SGHTA; CDR2 reads FQGNSA. The V gene end was trimmed by 4 bases and the J gene end by 1 base; junction bases not matched to a gene: 0. This CDR3 is CASSWTGNTEAFF. CDR3 DNA sequence: TGTGCCAGCAGCTGGACAGGGAACACTGAAGCTTTCTTT.

This chain joins TRBV18 and TRBJ2-7, with D perhaps matching TRBD2 (5 bases). In germline, CDR1 is KGHSH, CDR2 LQKENI. This CDR3 is 15 amino acids long. The V and J ends lost 2 bases and 5 bases respectively, with 16 bases between them. The CDR3 DNA reads TGTGCCAGCTCACCAGGGATCCCTAGCTATAACGAGCAGTACTTC. Residues: CASSPGIPSYNEQYF.

The chain joins TRBV10-3 to TRBJ2-7; TRBD2 agrees at 8 bases. The V segment lost 0 bases and the J segment 3 bases; nucleotides outside the gene matches: 1. Germline values: CDR1 ENHRY, CDR2 SYGVKD. CDR3 length equals 14 residues. The CDR3 sequence is CAISESTSVYEQYF. As DNA, the CDR3 is TGTGCCATCAGTGAGTCGACTAGCGTCTACGAGCAGTACTTC.

This clone was counted a few times. The genes are TRBV2 and TRBJ2-7, with D tentatively TRBD1 (6 bases). This CDR3 region has 15 residues. V was trimmed by 5 bases and J by 2 bases, leaving 16 bases between them. Germline CDR1 is SNHLY and CDR2 is FYNNEI. The CDR3 nucleotides are TGTGCCAGCAGTACACCCCCGGGACACCCCTACGAGCAGTACTTC. This codes for CASSTPPGHPYEQYF.

The V and J genes are TRBV5-1 and TRBJ2-3, with D uncertain. This CDR3 has 15 amino acids. The germline V gene has CDR1 SGHRS and CDR2 YFSETQ. V lost 0 bases to trimming and J lost 3 bases, with 11 bases between them. CDR3 in amino acids: CASSLEDIRTDTQYF. The CDR3 DNA is TGCGCCAGCAGCTTGGAAGACATCAGGACAGATACGCAGTATTTT.

This clone was seen a few times. The V call is TRBV6-6, the J call TRBJ2-7, with TRBD1 matching 8 bases. After removal of 11 bases from V and 2 bases from J, the junction contained 8 bases not matched to a gene. Per the germline V gene, CDR1 is MNHNY and CDR2 is SVGAGI (reference sequence). The CDR3 length is 13 residues. CDR3: CACDAGGPYEQYF. CDR3 nucleotide sequence: TGTGCCTGCGATGCAGGGGGCCCCTACGAGCAGTACTTC.

This clone appeared once. The chain uses TRBV7-2 and TRBJ1-5; TRBD1 agrees at 9 bases. The CDR3 extends over 14 amino acids. Germline trimming cut 4 bases from V and 8 bases from J; bases unmatched to any gene: 6. CDR1 is SGHTA and CDR2 is FQGNSA in the germline V gene. The CDR3 spells CASSSRTGVKPQHF. The CDR3 coding sequence is TGTGCCAGCAGCTCTCGGACAGGGGTCAAGCCCCAGCATTTT.

On this clone: Germline and junction disagree at one end, which may indicate a read error. CDR3 sequence (DNA): TGTGCCAGCAGTGAAGGGGGCATTGGGAAATTTCTCTTT. Translating it yields CASSEGGIGKFLF. This chain joins TRBV6-1 and TRBJ1-1, with a possible D match to TRBD1 (5 bases). This CDR3 contains 13 residues. CDR1 MNHNS and CDR2 SASEGT come from the germline V gene.